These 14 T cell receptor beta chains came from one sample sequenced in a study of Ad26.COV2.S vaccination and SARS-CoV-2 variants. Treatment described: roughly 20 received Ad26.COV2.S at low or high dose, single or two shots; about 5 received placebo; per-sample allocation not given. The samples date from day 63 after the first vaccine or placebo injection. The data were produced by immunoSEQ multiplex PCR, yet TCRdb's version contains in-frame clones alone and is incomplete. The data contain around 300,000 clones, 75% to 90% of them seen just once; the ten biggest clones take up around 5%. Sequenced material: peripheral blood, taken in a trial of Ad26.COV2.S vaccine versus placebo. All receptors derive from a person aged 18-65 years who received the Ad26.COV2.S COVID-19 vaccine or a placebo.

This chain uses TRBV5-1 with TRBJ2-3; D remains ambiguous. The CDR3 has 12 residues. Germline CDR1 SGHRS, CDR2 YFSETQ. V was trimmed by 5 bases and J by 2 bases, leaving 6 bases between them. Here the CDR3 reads CASRPATDTQYF. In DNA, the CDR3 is TGCGCCAGCAGACCAGCCACAGATACGCAGTATTTT. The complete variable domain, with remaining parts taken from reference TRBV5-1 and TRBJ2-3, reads KAGVTQTPRYLIKTRGQQVTLSCSPISGHRSVSWYQQTPGQGLQFLFEYFSETQRNKGNFPGRFSGRQFSNSRSEMNVSTLELGDSALYLCASRPATDTQYFGPGTRLTVL.

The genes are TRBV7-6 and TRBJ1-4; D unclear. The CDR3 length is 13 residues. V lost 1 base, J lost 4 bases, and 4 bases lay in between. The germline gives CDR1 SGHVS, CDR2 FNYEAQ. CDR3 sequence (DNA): TGTGCCAGCAGCTTAGGATTTAATGAAAAACTGTTTTTT. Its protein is CASSLGFNEKLFF.

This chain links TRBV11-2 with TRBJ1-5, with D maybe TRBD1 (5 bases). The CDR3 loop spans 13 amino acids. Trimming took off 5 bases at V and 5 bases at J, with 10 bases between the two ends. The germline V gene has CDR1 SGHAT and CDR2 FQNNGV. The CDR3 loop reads CASSRQSYQPQHF. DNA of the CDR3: TGTGCCAGCAGCAGACAGTCCTATCAGCCCCAGCATTTT.

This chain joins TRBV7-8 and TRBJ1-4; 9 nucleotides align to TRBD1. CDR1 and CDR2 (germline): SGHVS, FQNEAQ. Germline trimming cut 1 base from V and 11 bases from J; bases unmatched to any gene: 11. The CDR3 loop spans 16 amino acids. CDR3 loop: CASSLDGGTGSVKLFF. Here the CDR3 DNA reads TGTGCCAGCAGCTTAGATGGCGGGACAGGGAGTGTGAAACTGTTTTTT.

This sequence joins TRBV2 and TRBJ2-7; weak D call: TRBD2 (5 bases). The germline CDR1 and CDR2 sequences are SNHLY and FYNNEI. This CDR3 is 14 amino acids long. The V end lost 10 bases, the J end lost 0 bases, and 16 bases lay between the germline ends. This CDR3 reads CATLLERSSYEQYV. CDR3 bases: TGTGCCACCTTGCTCGAGCGGTCCTCCTACGAGCAGTACGTC.

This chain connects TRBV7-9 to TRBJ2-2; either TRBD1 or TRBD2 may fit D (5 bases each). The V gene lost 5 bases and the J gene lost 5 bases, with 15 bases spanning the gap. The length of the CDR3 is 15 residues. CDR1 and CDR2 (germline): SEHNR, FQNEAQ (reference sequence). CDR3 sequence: CASSVGLGVTGELFF. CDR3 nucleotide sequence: TGTGCCAGCAGCGTAGGACTGGGGGTAACCGGGGAGCTGTTTTTT. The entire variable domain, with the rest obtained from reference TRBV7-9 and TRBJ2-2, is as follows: DTGVSQNPRHKITKRGQNVTFRCDPISEHNRLYWYRQTLGQGPEFLTYFQNEAQLEKSRLLSDRFSAERPKGSFSTLEIQRTEQGDSAMYLCASSVGLGVTGELFFGEGSRLTVL.

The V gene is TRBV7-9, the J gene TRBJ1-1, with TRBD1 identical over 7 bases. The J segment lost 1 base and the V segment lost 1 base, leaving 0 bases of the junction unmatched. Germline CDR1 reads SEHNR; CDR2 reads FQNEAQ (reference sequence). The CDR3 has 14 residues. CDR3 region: CASSLEGANTEAFF. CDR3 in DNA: TGTGCCAGCAGCTTAGAGGGGGCGAACACTGAAGCTTTCTTT. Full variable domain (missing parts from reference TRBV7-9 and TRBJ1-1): DTGVSQNPRHKITKRGQNVTFRCDPISEHNRLYWYRQTLGQGPEFLTYFQNEAQLEKSRLLSDRFSAERPKGSFSTLEIQRTEQGDSAMYLCASSLEGANTEAFFGQGTRLTVV.

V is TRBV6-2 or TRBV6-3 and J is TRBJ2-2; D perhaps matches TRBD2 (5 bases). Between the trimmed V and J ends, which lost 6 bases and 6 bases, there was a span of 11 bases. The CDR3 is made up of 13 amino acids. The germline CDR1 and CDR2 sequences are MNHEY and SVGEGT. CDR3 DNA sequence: TGTGCCAGCAGCCTAGCTTTAGCCGGGGAGCTGTTTTTT. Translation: CASSLALAGELFF.

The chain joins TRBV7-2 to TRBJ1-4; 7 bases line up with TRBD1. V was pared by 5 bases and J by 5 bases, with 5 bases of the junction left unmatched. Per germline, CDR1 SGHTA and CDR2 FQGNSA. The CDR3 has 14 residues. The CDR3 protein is CASSRDSTNEKLFF. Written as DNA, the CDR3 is TGTGCCAGCAGCAGGGACAGCACCAATGAAAAACTGTTTTTT.

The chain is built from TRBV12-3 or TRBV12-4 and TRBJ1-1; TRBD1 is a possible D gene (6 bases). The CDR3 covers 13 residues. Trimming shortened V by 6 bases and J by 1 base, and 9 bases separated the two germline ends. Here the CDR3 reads CASRQGGNTEAFF. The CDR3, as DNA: TGTGCCAGCAGGCAAGGGGGGAACACTGAAGCTTTCTTT.

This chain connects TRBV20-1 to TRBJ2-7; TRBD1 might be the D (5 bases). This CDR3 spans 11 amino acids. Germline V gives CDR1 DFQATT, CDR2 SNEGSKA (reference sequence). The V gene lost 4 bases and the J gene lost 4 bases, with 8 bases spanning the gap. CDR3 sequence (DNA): TGCAGTGCTATAGACAGTTACGAGCAGTACTTC. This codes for CSAIDSYEQYF.

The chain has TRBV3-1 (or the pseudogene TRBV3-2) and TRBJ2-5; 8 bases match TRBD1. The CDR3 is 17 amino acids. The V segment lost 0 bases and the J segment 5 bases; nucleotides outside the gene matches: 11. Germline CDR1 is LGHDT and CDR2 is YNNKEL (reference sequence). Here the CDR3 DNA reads TGTGCCAGCAGCCAAGATCGGGAGACAGGGGATGAGGAGACCCAGTACTTC. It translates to CASSQDRETGDEETQYF.

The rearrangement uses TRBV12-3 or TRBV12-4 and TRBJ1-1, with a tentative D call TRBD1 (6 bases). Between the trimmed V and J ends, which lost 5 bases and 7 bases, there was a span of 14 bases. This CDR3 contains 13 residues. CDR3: CASSIDRKSEAFF. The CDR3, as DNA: TGTGCCAGCAGTATCGACAGGAAGAGTGAAGCTTTCTTT.

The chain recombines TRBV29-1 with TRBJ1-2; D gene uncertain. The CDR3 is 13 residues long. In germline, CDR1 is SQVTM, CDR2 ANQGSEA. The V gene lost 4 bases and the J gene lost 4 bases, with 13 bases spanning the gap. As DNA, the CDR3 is TGCAGCGTTGGAAACCTTACCTCCTATGGCTACACCTTC. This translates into CSVGNLTSYGYTF. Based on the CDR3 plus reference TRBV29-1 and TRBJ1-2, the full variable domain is SAVISQKPSRDICQRGTSLTIQCQVDSQVTMMFWYRQQPGQSLTLIATANQGSEATYESGFVIDKFPISRPNLTFSTLTVSNMSPEDSSIYLCSVGNLTSYGYTFGSGTRLTVV.